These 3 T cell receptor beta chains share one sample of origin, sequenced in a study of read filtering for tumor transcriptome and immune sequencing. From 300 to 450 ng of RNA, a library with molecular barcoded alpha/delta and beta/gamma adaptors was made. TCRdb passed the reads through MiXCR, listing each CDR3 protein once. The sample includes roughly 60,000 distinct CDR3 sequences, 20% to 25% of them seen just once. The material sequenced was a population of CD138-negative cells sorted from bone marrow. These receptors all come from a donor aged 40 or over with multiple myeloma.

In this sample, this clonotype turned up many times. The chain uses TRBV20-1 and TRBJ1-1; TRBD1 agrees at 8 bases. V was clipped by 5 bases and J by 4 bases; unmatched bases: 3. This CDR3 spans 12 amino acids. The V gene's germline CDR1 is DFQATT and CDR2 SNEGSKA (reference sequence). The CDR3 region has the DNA TGCAGTGCTTTCACAGGGGGCACTGAAGCTTTCTTT. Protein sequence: CSAFTGGTEAFF.

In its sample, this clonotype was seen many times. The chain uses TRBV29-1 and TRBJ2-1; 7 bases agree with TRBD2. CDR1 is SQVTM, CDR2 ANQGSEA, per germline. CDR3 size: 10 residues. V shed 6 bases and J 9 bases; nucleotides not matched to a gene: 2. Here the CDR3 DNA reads TGCAGCGTGGGAGGGAGTGAGCAGTTCTTC. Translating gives CSVGGSEQFF.

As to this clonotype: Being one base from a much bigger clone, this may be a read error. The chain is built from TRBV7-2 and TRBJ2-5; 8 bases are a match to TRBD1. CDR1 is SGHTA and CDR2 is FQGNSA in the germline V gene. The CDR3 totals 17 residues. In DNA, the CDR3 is TGTCCCAGCAGCTTAGTCGGGCAGGGGGCCCTACAAGAGACCCAGTACTTC. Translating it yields CPSSLVGQGALQETQYF.